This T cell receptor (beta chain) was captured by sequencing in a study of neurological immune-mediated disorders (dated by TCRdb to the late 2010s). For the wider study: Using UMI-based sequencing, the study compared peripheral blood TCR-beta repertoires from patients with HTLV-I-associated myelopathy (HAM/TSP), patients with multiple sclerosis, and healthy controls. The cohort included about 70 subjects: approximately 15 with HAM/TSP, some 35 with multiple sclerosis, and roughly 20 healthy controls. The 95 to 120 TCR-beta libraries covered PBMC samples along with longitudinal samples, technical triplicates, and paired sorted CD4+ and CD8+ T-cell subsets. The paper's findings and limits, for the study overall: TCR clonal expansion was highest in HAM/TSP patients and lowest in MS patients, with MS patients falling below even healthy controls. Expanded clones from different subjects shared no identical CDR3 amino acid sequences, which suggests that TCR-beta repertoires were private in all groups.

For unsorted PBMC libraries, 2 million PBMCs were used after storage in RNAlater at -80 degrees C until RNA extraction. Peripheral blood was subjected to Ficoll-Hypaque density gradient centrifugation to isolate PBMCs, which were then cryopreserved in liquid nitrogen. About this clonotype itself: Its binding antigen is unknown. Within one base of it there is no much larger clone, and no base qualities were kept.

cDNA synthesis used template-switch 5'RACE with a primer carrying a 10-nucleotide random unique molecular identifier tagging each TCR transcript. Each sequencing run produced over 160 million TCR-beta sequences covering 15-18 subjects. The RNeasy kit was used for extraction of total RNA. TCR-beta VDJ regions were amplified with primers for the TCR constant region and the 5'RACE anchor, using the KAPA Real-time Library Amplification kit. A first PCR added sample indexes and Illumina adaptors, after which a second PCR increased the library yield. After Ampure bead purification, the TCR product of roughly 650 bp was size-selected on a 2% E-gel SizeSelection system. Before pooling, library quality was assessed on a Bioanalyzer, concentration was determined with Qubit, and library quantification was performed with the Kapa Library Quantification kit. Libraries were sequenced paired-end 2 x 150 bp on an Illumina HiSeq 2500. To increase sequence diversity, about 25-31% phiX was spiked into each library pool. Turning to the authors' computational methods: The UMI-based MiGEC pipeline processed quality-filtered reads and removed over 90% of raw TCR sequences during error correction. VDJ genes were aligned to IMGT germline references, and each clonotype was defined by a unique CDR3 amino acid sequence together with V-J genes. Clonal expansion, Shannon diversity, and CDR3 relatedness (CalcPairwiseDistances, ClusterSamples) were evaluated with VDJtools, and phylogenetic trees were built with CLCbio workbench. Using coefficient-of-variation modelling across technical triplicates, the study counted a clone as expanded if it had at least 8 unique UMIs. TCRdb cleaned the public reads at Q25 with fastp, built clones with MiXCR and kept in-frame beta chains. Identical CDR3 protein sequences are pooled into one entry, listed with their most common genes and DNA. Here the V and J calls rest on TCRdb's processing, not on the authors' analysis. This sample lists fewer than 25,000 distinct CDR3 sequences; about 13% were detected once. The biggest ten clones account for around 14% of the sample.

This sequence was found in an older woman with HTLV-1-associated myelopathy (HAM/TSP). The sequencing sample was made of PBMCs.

The DNA sequence follows: TGTGCCAGCAGCAATTACCTCGGGTCCCAGAGAGGGAACACTGAAGCTTTCTTT. Its translation reads: CASSNYLGSQRGNTEAFF. The sequence joins TRBV21-1 to TRBJ1-1; TRBD1, the D gene given by the table, was not confirmed from the DNA. TRBV21-1 is classified as a pseudogene. The CDR3, from cysteine to phenylalanine, totals 18 residues. This entry keeps only the CDR3 DNA: 54 bases, framed from base 1.